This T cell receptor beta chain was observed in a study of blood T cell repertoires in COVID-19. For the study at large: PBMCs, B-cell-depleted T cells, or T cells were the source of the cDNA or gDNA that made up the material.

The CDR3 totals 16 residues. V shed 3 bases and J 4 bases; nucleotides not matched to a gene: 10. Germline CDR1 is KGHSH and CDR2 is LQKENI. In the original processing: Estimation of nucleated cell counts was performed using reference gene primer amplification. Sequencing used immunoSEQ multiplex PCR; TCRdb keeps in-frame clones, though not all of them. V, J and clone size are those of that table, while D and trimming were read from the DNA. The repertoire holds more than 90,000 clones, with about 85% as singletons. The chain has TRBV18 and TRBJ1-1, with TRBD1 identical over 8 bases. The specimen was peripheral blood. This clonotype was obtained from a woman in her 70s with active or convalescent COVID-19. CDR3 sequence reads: CASSPGQGLVFTEAFF. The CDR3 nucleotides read TGTGCCAGCTCACCCGGACAGGGACTGGTGTTCACTGAAGCTTTCTTT.